The 21 T cell receptor beta chains below all came from one sample that was sequenced in a study of blood T cell repertoires in COVID-19. The method was immunoSEQ multiplex PCR; TCRdb's version includes in-frame clones alone and lacks a portion of them. The sample lists approximately 220,000 clones, 65% to 90% occurring once. Sequenced: PBMCs or T cells enriched from blood (not recorded which). All receptors come from a young woman who had been exposed to COVID-19.

The chain recombines TRBV12-3 or TRBV12-4 with TRBJ1-5; D not certain. The V end was cut by 3 bases, the J end by 8 bases, with 11 bases between. The CDR3 has 13 amino acids. CDR3 nucleotide sequence: TGTGCCAGCAGTTTTCAGAGGGTGAAGCCCCAGCATTTT. Translation gives CASSFQRVKPQHF.

The table lists this clone with a few counts. The chain is built from TRBV7-2 and TRBJ1-3; D ambiguous. Looked up from germline, CDR1 is SGHTA and CDR2 is FQGNSA. V lost 2 bases and J lost 4, with 12 bases in between. This CDR3 comprises 15 residues. The CDR3 reads CASSLTVKMGNTIYF. The CDR3, as DNA: TGTGCCAGCAGCTTAACGGTGAAGATGGGAAACACCATATATTTT.

This rearrangement joins TRBV5-1 to TRBJ2-1; D remains ambiguous. Trimming took off 5 bases at V and 0 bases at J, with 15 bases between the two ends. This CDR3 region has 16 residues. Germline CDR1 is SGHRS and CDR2 is YFSETQ. The CDR3 reads CASRYTDKSSYNEQFF. The DNA of the CDR3 is TGCGCCAGCAGGTACACTGACAAGAGCTCCTACAATGAGCAGTTCTTC.

This rearrangement joins TRBV5-8 to TRBJ1-1; 10 nucleotides match TRBD1. The CDR3 totals 15 residues. Germline loops: CDR1 SGHTS, CDR2 YDEGEE. V lost 4 bases, J lost 4 bases, and 7 bases stayed unmatched. The DNA for the CDR3 is TGTGCCAGCAGCATGGGACAGGGGTTGGGCACTGAAGCTTTCTTT. This translates into CASSMGQGLGTEAFF.

The chain recombines TRBV3-1 (or the pseudogene TRBV3-2) with TRBJ2-5; 7 bases agree with TRBD1. The CDR3 runs to 15 residues. V was clipped by 4 bases and J by 4 bases; unmatched bases: 9. Germline V gene lookup returns CDR1 LGHDT and CDR2 YNNKEL (reference sequence). The CDR3: CASSRLGQVGETQYF. The CDR3 coding sequence is TGTGCCAGCAGCCGCCTCGGACAGGTGGGAGAGACCCAGTACTTC.

V is TRBV5-1 and J is TRBJ2-3, with D maybe TRBD2 (5 bases). Germline lookup yields CDR1 SGHRS and CDR2 YFSETQ. The CDR3 length is 14 residues. V lost 7 bases and J lost 4, with 16 bases in between. The CDR3 bases are TGCGCCAGCCGACTCCTTGGAGGACCAGATACGCAGTATTTT. Its protein product is CASRLLGGPDTQYF.

This chain uses TRBV10-3 with TRBJ2-7, with a possible D match to TRBD1 (6 bases). The CDR3 is 16 residues long. The V gene's germline CDR1 is ENHRY and CDR2 SYGVKD. V dropped 2 bases and J dropped 0 bases, with 14 bases sitting between them. This CDR3 reads CAISEVPGASSYEQYF. The DNA for the CDR3 is TGTGCCATCAGTGAGGTCCCAGGGGCGAGCTCCTACGAGCAGTACTTC.

V usage is TRBV19 and J usage is TRBJ1-5, with 7 bases fitting TRBD1. V was clipped by 4 bases and J by 0 bases; unmatched bases: 9. The CDR3 covers 17 residues. Looked up from germline, CDR1 is LNHDA and CDR2 is SQIVND (reference sequence). Here the CDR3 reads CASSSRQGAYSNQPQHF. The DNA of the CDR3 is TGTGCCAGTAGTAGCCGACAGGGAGCCTATAGCAATCAGCCCCAGCATTTT.

The chain employs TRBV18 and TRBJ1-1; a possible D gene is TRBD1 (6 bases). Trimming pared 8 bases from V and 6 bases from J, leaving 10 bases between. This CDR3 has 11 amino acids. CDR1 is KGHSH, CDR2 LQKENI, per germline. The CDR3 coding sequence is TGTGCCAGCCTCGGGACATCTGAAGCTTTCTTT. Translation: CASLGTSEAFF. The full variable domain, completed using reference TRBV18 and TRBJ1-1, is NAGVMQNPRHLVRRRGQEARLRCSPMKGHSHVYWYRQLPEEGLKFMVYLQKENIIDESGMPKERFSAEFPKEGPSILRIQQVVRGDSAAYFCASLGTSEAFFGQGTRLTVV.

The V and J genes are TRBV10-3 and TRBJ1-5, with 10 bases matching TRBD1. V was clipped by 4 bases and J by 0 bases; unmatched bases: 15. This CDR3 spans 20 amino acids. The germline gives CDR1 ENHRY, CDR2 SYGVKD. The CDR3 reads CAISVYNVTGTGVSNQPQHF. DNA for the CDR3: TGTGCCATCAGTGTTTACAATGTGACCGGGACAGGGGTTAGCAATCAGCCCCAGCATTTT.

The genes are TRBV4-1 and TRBJ2-1, with 9 bases identical to TRBD1. The CDR3 length is 16 residues. J lost 4 bases, V lost 1 base, and 5 bases had no gene match. Germline V gene lookup returns CDR1 MGHRA and CDR2 YSYEKL. The CDR3 sequence: CASSQVEGTGYNEQFF. CDR3 nucleotides: TGCGCCAGCAGCCAAGTTGAAGGGACAGGGTACAATGAGCAGTTCTTC.

V usage is TRBV7-2 and J usage is TRBJ2-7, with 9 bases aligning to TRBD1. Losses at the gene ends were 5 bases for V and 4 bases for J; bases not matched to a gene: 9. The CDR3 extends over 15 amino acids. CDR1 is SGHTA and CDR2 is FQGNSA in the germline V gene. CDR3 protein: CASSGTGGAAYEQYF. Here the CDR3 DNA reads TGTGCCAGCAGCGGTACAGGGGGCGCAGCTTACGAGCAGTACTTC.

This clone was detected only a few times. The V gene is TRBV29-1, the J gene TRBJ1-1; 8 bases fit TRBD1. Germline loops: CDR1 SQVTM, CDR2 ANQGSEA. This CDR3 region has 11 residues. V was clipped by 7 bases and J by 5 bases; unmatched bases: 3. CDR3 DNA sequence: TGCAGCGGGCACAGGGGGACTGAAGCTTTCTTT. This encodes CSGHRGTEAFF.

The genes are TRBV30 and TRBJ1-4; D perhaps matches TRBD1 (6 bases). CDR1 GTSNPN and CDR2 SVGIG come from the germline V gene (reference sequence). The CDR3 contains 15 residues. V was clipped by 4 bases and J by 8 bases, with 20 bases between them. CDR3: CAWKHGTTLGEKLFF. CDR3 in DNA: TGTGCCTGGAAACATGGGACAACCTTGGGGGAAAAACTGTTTTTT.

This chain joins TRBV6-5 and TRBJ1-3; D possibly corresponds to TRBD1 (6 bases). Trimming pared 6 bases from V and 5 bases from J, leaving 17 bases between. There are 15 residues in the CDR3. The germline gives CDR1 MNHEY, CDR2 SVGAGI. CDR3 in amino acids: CASSRRQAGRNTIYF. For the CDR3, the DNA is TGTGCCAGCAGCCGGAGACAGGCCGGACGAAACACCATATATTTT.

This clone came up a few times. The chain combines TRBV7-8 with TRBJ2-3; a possible D gene is TRBD2 (5 bases). CDR1 SGHVS and CDR2 FQNEAQ come from the germline V gene. The V end lost 4 bases, the J end lost 8 bases, and 16 bases lay between the germline ends. This CDR3 is built from 14 residues. DNA of the CDR3: TGTGCCAGCAGCTCCGGGTACATAGAGGGTACGCAGTATTTT. Its protein product is CASSSGYIEGTQYF.

This chain connects TRBV28 to TRBJ1-4; 7 bases match TRBD1. CDR1 and CDR2 from the germline V gene are MDHEN and SYDVKM. V lost 7 bases, J lost 7 bases, and 6 bases stayed unmatched. This CDR3 contains 13 residues. CDR3 residues: CASTPGTAEKLFF. DNA of the CDR3: TGTGCCAGCACACCCGGGACAGCTGAAAAACTGTTTTTT.

V usage is TRBV21-1 and J usage is TRBJ1-2. TRBV21-1 is a recognized pseudogene. The CDR3 length is 16 residues. This CDR3 is CASSKVPSGGAWGYTF. The CDR3 bases are TGTGCCAGCAGCAAAGTACCCAGCGGGGGCGCGTGGGGCTACACCTTC.

The CDR3 loop is CASSQTGTVSGELFF. The CDR3 DNA is TGTGCCAGCAGCCAAACCGGGACAGTATCCGGGGAGCTGTTTTTT. The chain has TRBV11-2 and TRBJ2-2, with 7 positions matching TRBD1. J was trimmed by 6 bases and V by 5 bases; bases with no gene match: 9. CDR1 SGHAT and CDR2 FQNNGV come from the germline V gene. The CDR3 totals 15 residues. Combining the CDR3 with reference TRBV11-2 and TRBJ2-2 gives the whole variable domain EAGVAQSPRYKIIEKRQSVAFWCNPISGHATLYWYQQILGQGPKLLIQFQNNGVVDDSQLPKDRFSAERLKGVDSTLKIQPAKLEDSAVYLCASSQTGTVSGELFFGEGSRLTVL.

This rearrangement joins TRBV5-1 to TRBJ1-2; 10 nucleotides align to TRBD1. Per germline, CDR1 SGHRS and CDR2 YFSETQ. The CDR3 sequence is 16 residues long. The J segment lost 6 bases and the V segment lost 3 bases, leaving 11 bases of the junction unmatched. CDR3 coding DNA: TGCGCCAGCAGCTGGGAAAAAGGGGACAGGGGTAATGGCTACACCTTC. Its protein is CASSWEKGDRGNGYTF.

V usage is TRBV24-1 and J usage is TRBJ1-5; no firm D call. This CDR3 region has 13 residues. Germline V gene sequence: CDR1 KGHDR, CDR2 SFDVKD. V was shortened by 0 bases and J by 5 bases, with 4 bases between the two germline ends. The CDR3 spells CATSDLPDQPQHF. Here the CDR3 DNA reads TGTGCCACCAGTGATTTGCCTGATCAGCCCCAGCATTTT.